The sequence of this TCR beta chain was determined in a study of blood T cells in healthy people across ages. Study conclusions and caveats: Across samples, TCR beta diversity tracked strongly with naive T cell percentage.

On this clonotype itself: Its target is unknown.

The second PCR ran about 7 to 12 cycles with a sample-barcoded 5' primer and J-beta primers. TCRdb ran MiXCR on the 5' RACE reads and lists one entry per CDR3 protein. The data hold 1.5 million to 2 million distinct CDR3 sequences, with roughly 27% observed a single time. Healthy Caucasians from Russia aged 6 to 90 served as donors. Every donor contributed roughly 10 milliliters of peripheral blood by blood draw. A minimum of 7 million PBMCs was isolated per sample. The specimen was blood. This receptor was identified in a woman between 25 and 40 years old in good health.

In DNA, the CDR3 is TGTGCCAGCAGGACCGGGACAGGGATTGTTCAGCCCCAGCATTTT. Translation: CASRTGTGIVQPQHF. The J gene is TRBJ1-5, the V gene TRBV3-1; 9 bases agree with TRBD1. The CDR3 loop spans 15 amino acids. The germline gives CDR1 LGHDT, CDR2 YNNKEL (reference sequence). Trimming at V came to 6 bases and at J to 6 bases, leaving 9 bases not matched to a gene.